This T cell receptor (beta chain) originates from a study of graft-versus-host responses after intestinal transplantation. The V gene's germline CDR1 is SGHRS and CDR2 YFSETQ. Between the trimmed V and J ends, which lost 1 base and 5 bases, there was a span of 11 bases. This CDR3 is built from 14 residues. Assay: immunoSEQ multiplex PCR; the TCRdb copy retains only in-frame clones and omits some. The sample has about 64,000 clones; roughly 92% are singletons. This chain links TRBV5-1 with TRBJ2-3, with D perhaps matching TRBD1 or TRBD2 (6 bases each). This receptor was taken from a human patient who received an intestinal transplant, so some T cells may come from the graft donor. Sequenced material: bone marrow, taken 734 days after intestinal transplantation. CDR3 loop: CASSLRGEEDTQYF. The CDR3 DNA sequence: TGCGCCAGCAGCTTGAGGGGGGAGGAAGATACGCAGTATTTT.